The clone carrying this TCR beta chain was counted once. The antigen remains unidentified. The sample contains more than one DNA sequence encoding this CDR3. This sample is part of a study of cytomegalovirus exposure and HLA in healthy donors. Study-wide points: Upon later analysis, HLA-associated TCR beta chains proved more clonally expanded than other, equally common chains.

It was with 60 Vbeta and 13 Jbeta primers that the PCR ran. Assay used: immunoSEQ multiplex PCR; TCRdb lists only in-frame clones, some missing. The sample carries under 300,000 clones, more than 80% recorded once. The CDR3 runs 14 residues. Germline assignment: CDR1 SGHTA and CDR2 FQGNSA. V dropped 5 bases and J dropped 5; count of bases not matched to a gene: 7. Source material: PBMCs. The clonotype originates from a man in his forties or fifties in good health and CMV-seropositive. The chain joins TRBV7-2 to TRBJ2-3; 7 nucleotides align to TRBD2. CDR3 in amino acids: CASSGGGSIDTQYF. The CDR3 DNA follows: TGTGCCAGCAGCGGGGGAGGGTCTATAGATACGCAGTATTTT.